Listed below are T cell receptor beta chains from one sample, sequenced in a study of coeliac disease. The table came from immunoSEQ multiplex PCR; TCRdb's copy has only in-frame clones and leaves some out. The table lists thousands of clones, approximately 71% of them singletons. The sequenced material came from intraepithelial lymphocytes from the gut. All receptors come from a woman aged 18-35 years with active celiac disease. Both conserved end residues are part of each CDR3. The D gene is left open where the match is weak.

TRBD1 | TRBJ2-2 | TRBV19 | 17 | CASSRSYGTGATGELFF
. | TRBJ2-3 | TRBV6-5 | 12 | CASRSAGEAQYF
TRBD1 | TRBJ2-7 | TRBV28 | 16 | CASSLIAGTGFYEQYF
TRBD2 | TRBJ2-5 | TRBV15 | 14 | CATSRVGEGETQYF
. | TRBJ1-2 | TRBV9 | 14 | CASSAGTYREGKTF
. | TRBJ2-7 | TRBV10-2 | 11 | CASSEPYEQYF
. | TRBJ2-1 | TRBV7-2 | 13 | CASNDGANNEQFF
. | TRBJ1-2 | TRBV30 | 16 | CAWSGEDTKSGYGYTF
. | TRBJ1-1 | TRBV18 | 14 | CASSPGQTNTEAFF
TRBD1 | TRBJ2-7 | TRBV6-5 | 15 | CASSYAWTGFYEQYF
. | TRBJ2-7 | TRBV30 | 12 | CATQGTAYEQYF
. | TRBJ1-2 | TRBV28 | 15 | CASSLFENPGGGYTF
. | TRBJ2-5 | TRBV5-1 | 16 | CASSTSAGTNQETQYF
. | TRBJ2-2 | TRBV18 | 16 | CASSPEDRPDIGELFF
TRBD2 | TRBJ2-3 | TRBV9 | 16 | CASSYSLAGGTDTQYF
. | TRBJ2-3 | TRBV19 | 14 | CASSILEYTDTQYF
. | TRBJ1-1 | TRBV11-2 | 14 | CASSLRDKNTEAFF
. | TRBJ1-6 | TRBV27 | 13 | CASSLHYNSPLHF
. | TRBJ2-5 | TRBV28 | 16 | CASSPPGTLWEETQYF
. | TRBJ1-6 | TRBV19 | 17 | CASSIPPRGAVATPLHF
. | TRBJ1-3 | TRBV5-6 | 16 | CASSLAGGYSGNTIYF
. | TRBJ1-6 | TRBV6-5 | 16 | CASSYARGGENSPLHF
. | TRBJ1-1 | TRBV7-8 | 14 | CASSLQGTNTEAFF
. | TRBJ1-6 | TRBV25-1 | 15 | CASSDSGASNSPLHF
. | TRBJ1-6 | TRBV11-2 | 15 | CASSLSDGINSPLHF
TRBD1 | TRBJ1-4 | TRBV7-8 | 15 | CASRGDRNSDEKLFF
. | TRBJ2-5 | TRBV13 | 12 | CASSLPGETQYF
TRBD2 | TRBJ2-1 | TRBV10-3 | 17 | CAISESLAGGPYNEQFF
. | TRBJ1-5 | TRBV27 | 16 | CASSLIGRPINQPQHF
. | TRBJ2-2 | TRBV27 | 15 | CASSPTGIRSGELFF
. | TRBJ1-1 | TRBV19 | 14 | CASSIWGRHTEAFF
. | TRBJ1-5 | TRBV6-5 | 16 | CASSYSAGTPNQPQHF
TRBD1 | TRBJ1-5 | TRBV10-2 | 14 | CASSNRGGNQPQHF
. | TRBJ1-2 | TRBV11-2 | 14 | CASSLVPGLYGYTF
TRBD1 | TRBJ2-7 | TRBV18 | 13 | CASSSTGDYEQYF
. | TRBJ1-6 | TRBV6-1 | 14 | CASSARGKDSPLHF
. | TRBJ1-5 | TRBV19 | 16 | CASSITGPMSNQPQHF
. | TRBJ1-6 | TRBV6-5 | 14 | CASRPTGYNSPLHF
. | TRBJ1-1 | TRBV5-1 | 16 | CASSFGGVGAGTEAFF
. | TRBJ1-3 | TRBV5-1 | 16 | CASSPGISYSGNTIYF
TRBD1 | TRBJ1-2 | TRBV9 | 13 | CASSATGVDGYTF
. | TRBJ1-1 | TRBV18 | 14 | CASSPRTEDTEAFF
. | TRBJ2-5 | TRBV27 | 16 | CASSLSWVGEGETQYF
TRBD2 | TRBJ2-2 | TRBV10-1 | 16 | CASSESGGDFTGELFF
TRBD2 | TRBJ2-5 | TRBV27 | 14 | CASSPTSFGTIQYF
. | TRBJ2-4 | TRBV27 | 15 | CASSLSAGAVNIQYF